Listed here are 22 T cell receptor beta chains from one sample, sequenced in a study of Graves' ophthalmopathy and Graves' hyperthyroidism. Using RNA transcripts, the TCR beta CDR3 regions were amplified. An initial RT-PCR round employing HTBI primers preceded a second-round multiplex PCR. Using its own MiXCR run on the multiplex PCR reads, TCRdb lists one record per CDR3 protein. Among 230,000 or so distinct CDR3 sequences listed, about 46% were seen once. Sequencing was carried out using peripheral blood. These receptors all stem from an adult man with Graves' ophthalmopathy.

This chain connects TRBV20-1 to TRBJ2-5, with D perhaps TRBD1 or TRBD2 (5 bases each). V lost 5 bases, J lost 1 base, and 14 bases lay in between. This CDR3 has 14 amino acids. Germline loops: CDR1 DFQATT, CDR2 SNEGSKA (reference sequence). CDR3 amino acids: CSASIRDAQETQYF. In nucleotides, the CDR3 is TGCAGTGCTTCTATCCGGGACGCCCAAGAGACCCAGTACTTC.

CDR3 in amino acids: CATSDLDRSYEQYF. CDR3 nucleotides: TGTGCCACCAGTGATTTAGACAGGTCCTACGAGCAGTACTTC. The chain has TRBV24-1 and TRBJ2-7, with a possible D match to TRBD1 (6 bases). Trimming stripped 1 base from V and 1 base from J, with 7 bases between. Germline V gene lookup returns CDR1 KGHDR and CDR2 SFDVKD. The CDR3 covers 14 residues.

The V and J genes are TRBV20-1 and TRBJ1-4; no clear D. V lost 0 bases and J 0 bases, leaving 8 bases between the germline ends. The length of the CDR3 is 15 residues. Germline-derived CDR1 and CDR2 are DFQATT and SNEGSKA (reference sequence). The DNA for the CDR3 is TGCAGTGCTAGAGATGGAGATTCAACTAATGAAAAACTGTTTTTT. Translating gives CSARDGDSTNEKLFF.

The chain has TRBV20-1 and TRBJ1-5; tentative D call: TRBD1 (6 bases). Germline V gene lookup returns CDR1 DFQATT and CDR2 SNEGSKA (reference sequence). The CDR3 extends over 12 amino acids. The CDR3 here is CSSKGGYQPQHF. CDR3 in DNA: TGCAGCTCAAAGGGGGGTTATCAGCCCCAGCATTTT.

The chain carries TRBV20-1 and TRBJ1-2; 7 nucleotides agree with TRBD1. In germline, CDR1 is DFQATT, CDR2 SNEGSKA (reference sequence). The CDR3 consists of 15 residues. V lost 1 base and J lost 1; bases outside the gene matches: 6. CDR3 DNA: TGCAGTGCTAGAGCTCGGACAGGAATTAACTATGGCTACACCTTC. Translating it yields CSARARTGINYGYTF.

The V gene is TRBV12-3 or TRBV12-4, the J gene TRBJ2-2, with D possibly being TRBD1 or TRBD2 (5 bases each). V was cut by 7 bases and J by 6 bases, with 9 bases left in between. This CDR3 spans 12 amino acids. CDR3 DNA: TGTGCCAGCACTATGGGGGCCGGGGAGCTGTTTTTT. Its protein product is CASTMGAGELFF.

J is TRBJ2-3 and V is TRBV20-1, with unresolved D. The germline CDR1 and CDR2 sequences are DFQATT and SNEGSKA (reference sequence). The V end lost 6 bases, the J end lost 0 bases, and 13 bases lay between the germline ends. The CDR3 has 14 residues. The CDR3 sequence is CSALTGPSTDTQYF. DNA of the CDR3: TGCAGTGCCTTGACTGGTCCTAGCACAGATACGCAGTATTTT.

This clonotype was counted once. This chain connects TRBV19 to TRBJ1-2; a weak D match, TRBD1 (5 bases). CDR1 LNHDA and CDR2 SQIVND come from the germline V gene (reference sequence). The V end lost 5 bases, the J end lost 8 bases, and 18 bases lay between the germline ends. This CDR3 has 14 residues. CDR3 sequence reads: CASSLDRAPGGYTF. For the CDR3, the DNA is TGTGCCAGTAGTCTCGACAGAGCCCCAGGGGGCTACACCTTC.

The DNA for the CDR3 is TGTGCCAGCAGCTTAGGCGCTAGCGGGGGAACGGGGGAGCTGGGCTCCTACGAGCAGTACTTC. It yields the protein CASSLGASGGTGELGSYEQYF. The chain recombines TRBV7-2 with TRBJ2-7; 10 positions agree with TRBD2. The CDR3 is made up of 21 amino acids. Germline CDR1 SGHTA, CDR2 FQGNSA. Trimming cost V 1 base and J 0 bases; bases outside gene matches: 18.

This rearrangement joins TRBV6-2 or TRBV6-3 to TRBJ1-5; D ambiguous. Germline V gene lookup returns CDR1 MNHEY and CDR2 SVGEGT. V was shortened by 5 bases and J by 7 bases, with 18 bases between the two germline ends. The CDR3 contains 15 residues. The CDR3 reads CASSEEGVGIQPQHF. The CDR3 DNA reads as TGTGCCAGCAGTGAAGAGGGAGTAGGTATACAGCCCCAGCATTTT.

The sample holds a few counts of this clonotype. This sequence joins TRBV12-3 or TRBV12-4 and TRBJ1-5, with D unclear. Trimming left V 2 bases short and J 2 bases short, with 10 bases between. The CDR3 is made up of 15 amino acids. The CDR3 DNA reads TGTGCCAGCAGTTTAATTGGCCGTCGCAATCAGCCCCAGCATTTT. Amino acid sequence: CASSLIGRRNQPQHF.

V is TRBV7-2 and J is TRBJ2-6; tentative D call: TRBD1 (6 bases). Germline CDR1 reads SGHTA; CDR2 reads FQGNSA. CDR3 size: 14 residues. Trimming removed 6 bases from V and 7 bases from J, with 13 bases in between. In nucleotides, the CDR3 is TGTGCCAGCAGTTACGGACAGCTCGCCAACGTCCTGACTTTC. Protein sequence: CASSYGQLANVLTF.

To note about this clonotype: Because it lacks the conserved phenylalanine or tryptophan at the end, this CDR3 is likely a read error. Written as DNA, the CDR3 is TGCGCCAGCAGCCAAGATCAGGGGGCAGGGAATTCACCCCTCCACCTT. This translates into CASSQDQGAGNSPLHL. This chain joins TRBV4-3 and TRBJ1-6; 8 positions match TRBD1. The CDR3 loop spans 16 amino acids. Trimming cost V 0 bases and J 7 bases; bases outside gene matches: 5. CDR1 LGHNA and CDR2 YSLEER come from the germline V gene.

This clonotype has ten or more counts. The chain links TRBV24-1 to TRBJ2-5; D call uncertain. Germline values: CDR1 KGHDR, CDR2 SFDVKD. This CDR3 region has 13 residues. V lost 5 bases and J 5 bases, leaving 11 bases between the germline ends. The DNA of the CDR3 is TGTGCCACCAGTGTCTGGGATTCTGAGACCCAGTACTTC. Its translation is CATSVWDSETQYF.

With regard to this clonotype: With a much larger clone just one base away, this may be a read error. The gene calls are TRBV20-1 and TRBJ2-5; 7 bases line up with TRBD2. With 3 bases clipped from V and 4 bases from J, the junction kept 5 bases outside the gene matches. This CDR3 contains 13 residues. The germline CDR1 and CDR2 sequences are DFQATT and SNEGSKA (reference sequence). The CDR3 loop is CSASQRGRETQYF. CDR3 bases: TGCAGTGCTAGTCAGCGGGGAAGAGAGACCCAGTACTTC.

This clonotype was seen a handful of times. The CDR3 DNA sequence: TGTGCCAGCAGCGTAGGGACGGCCAGCTCTGGAAACACCATATATTTT. It is translated as CASSVGTASSGNTIYF. The chain is built from TRBV9 and TRBJ1-3; D gene unclear. V lost 0 bases, J lost 0 bases, and 10 bases lay in between. Germline V gives CDR1 SGDLS, CDR2 YYNGEE. This CDR3 is 16 amino acids long.

This chain links TRBV19 with TRBJ2-7, with 8 bases aligning to TRBD1. V was pared by 7 bases and J by 3 bases, with 8 bases of the junction left unmatched. Germline V gene lookup returns CDR1 LNHDA and CDR2 SQIVND (reference sequence). There are 14 residues in the CDR3. This CDR3 is CASKFGTGDYEQYF. CDR3 nucleotides: TGTGCCAGTAAGTTTGGGACAGGAGACTACGAGCAGTACTTC.

Of note for this clonotype: The junction departs from germline at one end; a sequencing error may be responsible. The gene calls are TRBV6-5 and TRBJ1-1; 7 bases are a match to TRBD1. The CDR3 is made up of 15 amino acids. From germline, CDR1 is MNHEY and CDR2 SVGAGI. Here the CDR3 reads CAISESSGGGFEAFF. The CDR3 bases are TGTGCCATCAGTGAGTCGTCAGGGGGTGGCTTCGAAGCTTTCTTT.

The rearrangement joins TRBV7-3 to TRBJ1-4; a weak D match, TRBD1 (5 bases). The CDR3 sequence is 16 residues long. Germline CDR1 reads SGHTA; CDR2 reads FQGTGA. Trimming took off 0 bases at V and 5 bases at J, with 13 bases between the two ends. The CDR3 DNA follows: TGTGCCAGCAGCTTAACGATCAGGGCCCTCAATGAAAAACTGTTTTTT. Translation gives CASSLTIRALNEKLFF. The variable domain in full, completed from reference TRBV7-3 and TRBJ1-4, reads GAGVSQTPSNKVTEKGKYVELRCDPISGHTALYWYRQSLGQGPEFLIYFQGTGAADDSGLPNDRFFAVRPEGSVSTLKIQRTERGDSAVYLCASSLTIRALNEKLFFGSGTQLSVL.

This clonotype occurred a few times. The chain recombines TRBV29-1 with TRBJ2-5; no reliable D call. The CDR3 is 12 amino acids. Trimming pared 4 bases from V and 5 bases from J, leaving 11 bases between. Germline V gives CDR1 SQVTM, CDR2 ANQGSEA. The chain's CDR3 is CSVVLIRETQYF. CDR3 nucleotide sequence: TGCAGCGTTGTCCTGATCAGGGAGACCCAGTACTTC.

This clonotype was seen only a few times. The junction departs from germline at one end; a sequencing error may be responsible. The V gene is TRBV2, the J gene TRBJ2-7, with TRBD1 matching over 9 bases. Germline CDR1 and CDR2: SNHLY and FYNNEI. This CDR3 has 13 residues. Written as DNA, the CDR3 is TGTGCCAGCAGTGGGGGGGACAGGGCTCCGGGCGGCTTC. Amino acid sequence: CASSGGDRAPGGF.

This clonotype was counted only a few times. The chain uses TRBV7-8 and TRBJ2-6, with D perhaps TRBD1 or TRBD2 (5 bases each). The germline gives CDR1 SGHVS, CDR2 FQNEAQ. V gave up 5 bases and J gave up 0 bases, with 14 bases separating them. CDR3 length equals 17 residues. CDR3 sequence reads: CASSPEGLSSGANVLTF. CDR3 coding DNA: TGTGCCAGCAGCCCAGAGGGGTTGAGCTCTGGGGCCAACGTCCTGACTTTC.